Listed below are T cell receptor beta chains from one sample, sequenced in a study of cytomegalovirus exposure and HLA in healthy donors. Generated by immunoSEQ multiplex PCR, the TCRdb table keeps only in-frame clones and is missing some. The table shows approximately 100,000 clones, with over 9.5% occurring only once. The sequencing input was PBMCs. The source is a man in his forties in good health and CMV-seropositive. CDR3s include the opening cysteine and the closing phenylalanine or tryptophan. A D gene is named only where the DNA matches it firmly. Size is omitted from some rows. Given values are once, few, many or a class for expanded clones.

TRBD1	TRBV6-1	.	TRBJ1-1	TGTGCCAGCAGTGGAACCCGAAGACAGGGCTACACTGAAGCTTTCTTT	CASSGTRRQGYTEAFF
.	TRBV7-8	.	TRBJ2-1	TGTGCCAGCAGCGCCATAGAGGTTGAGCAGTTCTTC	CASSAIEVEQFF
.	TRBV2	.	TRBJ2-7	TGTGCCAGCTTGGGACTGAACTACGAGCAGTACTTC	CASLGLNYEQYF
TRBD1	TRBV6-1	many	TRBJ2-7	TGTGCCAGCAAAAAACAGGGGGACCCTTTCTACGAGCAGTACTTC	CASKKQGDPFYEQYF
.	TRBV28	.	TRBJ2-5	TGTGCCAGCAGTTTATCAAGGGGTCAAGAGACCCAGTACTTC	CASSLSRGQETQYF
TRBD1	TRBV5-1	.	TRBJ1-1	TGCGCCAGCAGCAGTCCGGGACAGATGAACACTGAAGCTTTCTTT	CASSSPGQMNTEAFF
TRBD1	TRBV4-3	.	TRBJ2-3	TGCGCCAGCAGCCAAGATAGGAGGACAGGGAGCCCAGATACGCAGTATTTT	CASSQDRRTGSPDTQYF
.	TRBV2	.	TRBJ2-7	TGTGCCAGCAGTAGGGGCACCTACGAGCAGTACTTC	CASSRGTYEQYF
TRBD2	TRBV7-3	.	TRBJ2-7	TGTGCCAGCAGCCCCCGGCTGGCGGGAGCGAGCGAGCAGTACTTC	CASSPRLAGASEQYF
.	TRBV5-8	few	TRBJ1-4	TGTGCCAGCAGCCAGCGGCAGCCGAATGAAAAACTGTTTTTT	CASSQRQPNEKLFF
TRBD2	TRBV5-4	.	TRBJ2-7	TGTGCCAGCAGCTTGGCTGAACTAGCGGGAGGCTCCTACGAGCAGTACTTC	CASSLAELAGGSYEQYF
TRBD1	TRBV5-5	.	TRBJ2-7	TGTGCCAGCAGCTCCGGGACAGGGAATCGCGAGCAGTACTTC	CASSSGTGNREQYF
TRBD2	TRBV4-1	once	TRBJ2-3	TGCGCCAGCAGCCAAGAGTATCGAGCGGGAGGCTCAGATAAGCAGTATTTT	CASSQEYRAGGSDKQYF
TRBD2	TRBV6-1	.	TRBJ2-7	TGTGCCAGCAGTGAAAGGGAACTAGCGGGAATTTACGAGCAGTACTTC	CASSERELAGIYEQYF
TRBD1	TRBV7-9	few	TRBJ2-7	TGTGCCAGCAGCTCCGGACAGGGGGCCTACGAGCAGTACTTC	CASSSGQGAYEQYF
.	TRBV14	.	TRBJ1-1	TGTGCCAGCGCCCGGGTGAGGACTGAAGCTTTCTTT	CASARVRTEAFF
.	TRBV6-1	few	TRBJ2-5	TGTGCCAGCAATATCAAGCGGGAGACCCAGTACTTC	CASNIKRETQYF
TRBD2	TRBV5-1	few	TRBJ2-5	TGCGCCAGCAGCTTGGAGGGAGGGCCTGAGACCCAGTACTTC	CASSLEGGPETQYF
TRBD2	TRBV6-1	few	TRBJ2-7	TGTGCCAGCAGTGAAGCAGGCCTAGCGGATCGATTCTACGAGCAGTACTTC	CASSEAGLADRFYEQYF
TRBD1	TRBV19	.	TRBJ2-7	TGTGCCAGTAGTACATCCGGGACAGGGATCTACGAGCAGTACTTC	CASSTSGTGIYEQYF
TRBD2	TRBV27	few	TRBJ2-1	TGTGCCAGCAGACTAGCGGAATACAATGAGCAGTTCTTC	CASRLAEYNEQFF
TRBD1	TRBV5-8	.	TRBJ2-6	TGTGCCAGCAGCTTTGGACAGGGGAGGTCAGTCCTGACTTTC	CASSFGQGRSVLTF
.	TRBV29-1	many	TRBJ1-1	TGCAGCGTTGAAGGCACGAGCTTT	CSVEGTSF
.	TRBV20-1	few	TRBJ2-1	TGCAGTGCACTCAACAATGAGCAGTTCTTC	CSALNNEQFF
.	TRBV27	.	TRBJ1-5	TGTGCCAGCAGTTTTCGGGGGGGATACACCAATCAGCCCCAGCATTTT	CASSFRGGYTNQPQHF
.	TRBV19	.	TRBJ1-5	TGTGCCAGTAGTATGGGCCCATTCTCAGGGAATCAGCCCCAGCATTTT	CASSMGPFSGNQPQHF
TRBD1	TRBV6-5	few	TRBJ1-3	TGTGCCAGCAGTCCGGGACAGGGAAGAAACACCATATATTTT	CASSPGQGRNTIYF
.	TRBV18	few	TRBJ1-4	TGTGCCAGCTCACCCTCCCGTGCAACTAATGAAAAACTGTTTTTT	CASSPSRATNEKLFF
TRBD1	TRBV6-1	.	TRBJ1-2	TGTGCCAGCAGTGAAGGGGACAGCTGGAATGGCTCCACCTTC	CASSEGDSWNGSTF
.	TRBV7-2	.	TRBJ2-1	TGTGCCAGCAGCTTAGCCAGGGCCCGCTACAATGAGCAGTTCTTC	CASSLARARYNEQFF
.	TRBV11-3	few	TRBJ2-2	TGTGCCAGCAGCTTAGCGACAGGCGTAACCAACACCGGGGAGCTGTTTTTT	CASSLATGVTNTGELFF
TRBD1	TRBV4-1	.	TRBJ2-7	TGCGCCAGCAGCCAAGATTCGAGGACAGGGGAATCCATCGAGCAGTACTTC	CASSQDSRTGESIEQYF
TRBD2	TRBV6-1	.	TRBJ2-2	TGTGCCAGCATCCTTAGCGGGGGGCAGTCCGGGGAGCTGTTTTTT	CASILSGGQSGELFF
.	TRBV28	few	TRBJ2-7	TGTGCCAGCAGTTGGGCCTCGACTAGATCCTCCTACGAGCAGTACTTC	CASSWASTRSSYEQYF
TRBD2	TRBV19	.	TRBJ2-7	TGTGCCAGTAGTACGACCTTAGCGGGATCTTACGAGCAGTACTTC	CASSTTLAGSYEQYF
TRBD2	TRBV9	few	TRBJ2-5	TGTGCCAGCAGCGTAAGCGGGAGGGAAGAGACCCAGTACTTC	CASSVSGREETQYF